This T cell receptor (beta chain) was sequenced for a study of cytomegalovirus exposure and HLA in healthy donors. Concerning this clone itself: As yet, its antigen is unknown.

General study findings and limits: In a later analysis, HLA-associated beta chains showed higher expansion and lower generation probabilities than comparable chains. The study labeled under 200 TCR beta chains cytomegalovirus-associated.

This CDR3 contains 15 residues. Germline V gene lookup returns CDR1 SGHVS and CDR2 FQNEAQ. The V gene end was trimmed by 5 bases and the J gene end by 2 bases; junction bases not matched to a gene: 3. The PCR employed 60 Vbeta primers together with 13 Jbeta primers. Only in-frame clones appear in the TCRdb table, and some are missing; sequencing was by immunoSEQ multiplex PCR. The table shows more than 85,000 clones, with 76% occurring only once. Material for sequencing was PBMCs. The genes are TRBV7-8 and TRBJ2-5, with 12 bases matching TRBD2. This TCR derives from a woman aged 45 to 65 in good health and CMV-seropositive. CDR3 in DNA: TGTGCCAGCAGCCCCGGACTAGCGGGGCAAGAGACCCAGTACTTC. Its protein product is CASSPGLAGQETQYF.